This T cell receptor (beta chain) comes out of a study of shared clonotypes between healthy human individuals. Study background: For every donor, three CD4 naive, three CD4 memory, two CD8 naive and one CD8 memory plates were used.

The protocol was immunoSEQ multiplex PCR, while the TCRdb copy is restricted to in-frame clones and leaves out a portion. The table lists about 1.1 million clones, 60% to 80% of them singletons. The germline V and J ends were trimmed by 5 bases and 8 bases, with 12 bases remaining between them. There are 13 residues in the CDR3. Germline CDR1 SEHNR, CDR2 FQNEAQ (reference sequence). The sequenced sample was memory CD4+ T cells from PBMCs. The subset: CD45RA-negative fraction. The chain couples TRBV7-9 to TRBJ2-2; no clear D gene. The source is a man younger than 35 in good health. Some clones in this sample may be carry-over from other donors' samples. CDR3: CASSPHTIGELFF. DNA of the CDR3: TGTGCCAGCAGCCCTCATACAATAGGGGAGCTGTTTTTT.